Following are 28 T cell receptor beta chains from one sample sequenced in a study of Ad26.COV2.S vaccination and SARS-CoV-2 variants (dated by TCRdb to about 2021). The library relied on the immunoSEQ multiplex PCR assay. Here the immuneACCESS table is served through TCRdb, limited to in-frame sequences with V and J called. Missing clones are a known gap in these copies; in checked studies unresolved V genes cover under half, and the rest lacks a known reason. The sample table lists approximately 280,000 clones, more than 75% of them with a count of one. The ten largest clones represent 2.5% to 3.5% of the sample. The treatment or condition label of this sample denotes: 15 to 20 received Ad26.COV2.S at low or high dose, single or two shots; several received placebo; per-sample allocation not given. For vaccine and placebo recipients, repertoires were sequenced using samples collected on day 63 after the first injection.

The sample was peripheral blood, taken in a trial of Ad26.COV2.S vaccine versus placebo. Receptors originate from a person aged 18-60 years who received the Ad26.COV2.S COVID-19 vaccine or a placebo.

The V gene is TRBV2, the J gene TRBJ1-1, with TRBD1 identical over 7 bases. The CDR3 extends over 16 amino acids. Trimming at V came to 7 bases and at J to 4 bases, leaving 15 bases not matched to a gene. Germline CDR1 and CDR2: SNHLY and FYNNEI. CDR3 protein: CASKGVRGRIGTEAFF. In DNA, the CDR3 is TGTGCCAGCAAGGGGGTGAGGGGGCGGATTGGCACTGAAGCTTTCTTT. The variable domain in full, with the rest retrieved from reference TRBV2 and TRBJ1-1, is EPEVTQTPSHQVTQMGQEVILRCVPISNHLYFYWYRQILGQKVEFLVSFYNNEISEKSEIFDDQFSVERPDGSNFTLKIRSTKLEDSAMYFCASKGVRGRIGTEAFFGQGTRLTVV.

The chain employs TRBV19 and TRBJ2-2; D may be TRBD2 (5 bases). The ends were cut back, 1 base at V and 8 bases at J, with 5 bases in the middle. The V gene's germline CDR1 is LNHDA and CDR2 SQIVND (reference sequence). The CDR3 loop spans 12 amino acids. The CDR3 region has the DNA TGTGCCAGTAGTATAGGGGAGGGGGAGCTGTTTTTT. Amino acid sequence: CASSIGEGELFF.

The chain uses TRBV3-1 (or the pseudogene TRBV3-2) and TRBJ1-6, with 9 bases aligning to TRBD1. Germline CDR1 is LGHDT and CDR2 is YNNKEL (reference sequence). The CDR3 spans 17 residues. V shed 0 bases, J shed 10 bases, and the junction held 10 bases outside the gene matches. The CDR3 nucleotides read TGTGCCAGCAGCCAAGATCTTGGGACAGGGTTAAGCTCACCCCTCCACTTT. This gives the protein CASSQDLGTGLSSPLHF.

In its sample, this clone was seen a few times. The rearrangement uses TRBV19 and TRBJ1-5, with unresolved D. Germline V lookup: CDR1 LNHDA, CDR2 SQIVND (reference sequence). Trimming removed 4 bases at V and 0 bases at J, with 10 bases between. CDR3 length: 15 amino acids. CDR3: CASSRSIDSNQPQHF. CDR3 sequence (DNA): TGTGCCAGTAGTAGGTCCATTGATAGCAATCAGCCCCAGCATTTT.

The chain's CDR3 is CASSPERGRNEQYF. Written as DNA, the CDR3 is TGTGCCAGCAGCCCCGAAAGGGGGAGGAACGAGCAGTACTTC. The chain uses TRBV5-4 and TRBJ2-7; D possibly matches TRBD1 or TRBD2 (6 bases each). Looked up from germline, CDR1 is SGHNT and CDR2 is YYREEE (reference sequence). The CDR3 consists of 14 residues. V lost 4 bases to trimming and J lost 5 bases, with 16 bases between them.

In regard to this clone: Distinct nucleotide sequences in the sample also encode this CDR3. V and J are TRBV18 and TRBJ1-1; D remains ambiguous. The V and J ends lost 2 bases and 0 bases respectively, with 4 bases between them. The CDR3 runs 13 residues. CDR1 and CDR2 (germline): KGHSH, LQKENI. Here the CDR3 DNA reads TGTGCCAGCTCACCAACTCTGAACACTGAAGCTTTCTTT. This encodes CASSPTLNTEAFF. The full variable domain, rest sourced from reference TRBV18 and TRBJ1-1, is NAGVMQNPRHLVRRRGQEARLRCSPMKGHSHVYWYRQLPEEGLKFMVYLQKENIIDESGMPKERFSAEFPKEGPSILRIQQVVRGDSAAYFCASSPTLNTEAFFGQGTRLTVV.

Ten or more counts support this clone. The sample holds other DNA sequences that translate to the same CDR3. CDR3 in amino acids: CASSFGDGSEQYF. As DNA, the CDR3 is TGTGCCAGCAGTTTCGGGGACGGCTCCGAGCAGTACTTC. The V and J genes are TRBV9 and TRBJ2-7, with D tentatively TRBD1 or TRBD2 (5 bases each). CDR1 and CDR2 from the germline V gene are SGDLS and YYNGEE. Trimming shortened V by 5 bases and J by 6 bases, and 15 bases separated the two germline ends. This CDR3 is 13 amino acids long.

V gene TRBV5-6 combines with J gene TRBJ2-7; D is perhaps TRBD1 (5 bases). V was trimmed by 4 bases and J by 4 bases, leaving 18 bases between them. This CDR3 region has 15 residues. Germline assignment: CDR1 SGHDT and CDR2 YYEEEE. The CDR3 sequence: CASSLGRVFSYEQYF. In DNA form, the CDR3 reads TGTGCCAGCAGCCTCGGCAGGGTCTTTAGTTACGAGCAGTACTTC.

The rearrangement links TRBV5-1 to TRBJ2-5; 8 nucleotides line up with TRBD2. CDR3 length: 15 residues. Per germline, CDR1 SGHRS and CDR2 YFSETQ. J lost 5 bases, V lost 1 base, and 7 bases had no gene match. The DNA for the CDR3 is TGCGCCAGCAGCTTGTGGTCGGGGGGGCCGGAGACCCAGTACTTC. It encodes CASSLWSGGPETQYF.

The DNA of the CDR3 is TGTGCCAGCAGCCGAGACAGTGCAAACACCATATATTTT. Protein sequence: CASSRDSANTIYF. The chain uses TRBV9 and TRBJ1-3; tentatively, D is TRBD1 (5 bases). V shed 4 bases and J shed 6 bases, with 11 bases lying between them. The CDR3 is 13 amino acids. CDR1 is SGDLS and CDR2 is YYNGEE in the germline V gene.

J is TRBJ2-7 and V is TRBV2; D is possibly TRBD1 or TRBD2 (6 bases each). V gave up 7 bases and J gave up 2 bases, with 18 bases separating them. CDR1 and CDR2 (germline): SNHLY, FYNNEI. The CDR3 contains 15 residues. The CDR3 DNA follows: TGTGCCAGCAACCTTTCCGGGGGCCCCCCCTACGAGCAGTACTTC. Protein product: CASNLSGGPPYEQYF.

Only one count was recorded for this clone. The V gene is TRBV6-2 or TRBV6-3, the J gene TRBJ2-2; 16 bases line up with TRBD2. The V segment lost 2 bases and the J segment 6 bases; nucleotides outside the gene matches: 6. This CDR3 has 18 residues. The germline gives CDR1 MNHEY, CDR2 SVGEGT. The CDR3 loop reads CASSYGTSGRALAGELFF. In DNA, the CDR3 is TGTGCCAGCAGTTACGGGACTAGCGGGAGGGCCTTGGCCGGGGAGCTGTTTTTT.

This chain connects TRBV5-1 to TRBJ1-2, with 8 positions matching TRBD1. Germline V CDR1 and CDR2: SGHRS, YFSETQ. Trimming took 3 bases from V and 6 from J; bases not matched to a gene: 7. The CDR3 length is 14 residues. The CDR3: CASSSLTGVDGYTF. The CDR3 DNA follows: TGCGCCAGCAGCTCTTTGACAGGGGTCGATGGCTACACCTTC.

This clone was seen once. Germline and junction disagree at one end, which may indicate a read error. V usage is TRBV7-9 and J usage is TRBJ2-7, with D possibly called TRBD1 or TRBD2 (5 bases each). Germline CDR1 SEHNR, CDR2 FQNEAQ (reference sequence). The CDR3 contains 11 residues. The CDR3 DNA is TGTGCCAGCAGCTTTGACCGGGACCCCACATTC. This codes for CASSFDRDPTF.

This chain uses TRBV24-1 with TRBJ2-2, with 7 nucleotides matching TRBD1. V shed 3 bases and J 1 base; nucleotides not matched to a gene: 4. The CDR3 is made up of 16 amino acids. Germline V CDR1 and CDR2: KGHDR, SFDVKD. The CDR3 is CATSDTRTGNTGELFF. The CDR3, as DNA: TGTGCCACCAGTGATACCCGGACAGGGAACACCGGGGAGCTGTTTTTT.

This clone was detected a few times. The genes are TRBV2 and TRBJ1-2, with a tentative D call TRBD1 (6 bases). The CDR3 totals 14 residues. Deletions cut 1 base from V and 7 bases from J, with 13 bases between. Per germline, CDR1 SNHLY and CDR2 FYNNEI. Written as DNA, the CDR3 is TGTGCCAGCAGTGAAGTCTTGCAGGGGTTTGGCTACACCTTC. Its translation is CASSEVLQGFGYTF. Variable domain in full (rest from reference TRBV2 and TRBJ1-2): EPEVTQTPSHQVTQMGQEVILRCVPISNHLYFYWYRQILGQKVEFLVSFYNNEISEKSEIFDDQFSVERPDGSNFTLKIRSTKLEDSAMYFCASSEVLQGFGYTFGSGTRLTVV.

The CDR3 region is CASSGELWPNYGYTF. Written as DNA, the CDR3 is TGTGCCAGCAGCGGCGAGCTTTGGCCTAACTATGGCTACACCTTC. The J gene is TRBJ1-2, the V gene TRBV9, with D hard to call. This CDR3 spans 15 amino acids. Per the germline V gene, CDR1 is SGDLS and CDR2 is YYNGEE. Trimming pared 3 bases from V and 0 bases from J, leaving 12 bases between.

This clone was observed a handful of times. The rearrangement joins TRBV2 to TRBJ1-5; D not resolved. CDR1 and CDR2 from the germline V gene are SNHLY and FYNNEI. The CDR3 runs 12 residues. Trimming took off 3 bases at V and 11 bases at J, with 11 bases between the two ends. In nucleotides, the CDR3 is TGTGCCAGCAGTGAGGCTAGGGTCACCCAGCATTTT. It yields the protein CASSEARVTQHF.

The chain carries TRBV29-1 and TRBJ1-1; a weak D match, TRBD1 (5 bases). This CDR3 region has 14 residues. Germline V gene sequence: CDR1 SQVTM, CDR2 ANQGSEA. V was pared by 5 bases and J by 1 base, with 14 bases between. This chain's CDR3 is CSVHQTATNTEAFF. The CDR3, as DNA: TGCAGCGTTCACCAGACAGCCACGAACACTGAAGCTTTCTTT. Full variable domain (outside the CDR3, taken from reference TRBV29-1 and TRBJ1-1): SAVISQKPSRDICQRGTSLTIQCQVDSQVTMMFWYRQQPGQSLTLIATANQGSEATYESGFVIDKFPISRPNLTFSTLTVSNMSPEDSSIYLCSVHQTATNTEAFFGQGTRLTVV.

The J gene is TRBJ1-4, the V gene TRBV3-1 (or the pseudogene TRBV3-2), with TRBD1 as a possible D gene (6 bases). V was shortened by 8 bases and J by 5 bases, with 15 bases between the two germline ends. The germline CDR1 and CDR2 sequences are LGHDT and YNNKEL (reference sequence). CDR3 size: 14 residues. In DNA form, the CDR3 reads TGTGCCAGCGGCACCGGGACAAGCAATGAAAAACTGTTTTTT. This encodes CASGTGTSNEKLFF.

This chain links TRBV6-4 with TRBJ2-1, with TRBD1 as a possible D gene (6 bases). Deletions cut 6 bases from V and 5 bases from J, with 17 bases between. The CDR3 length is 15 residues. Germline assignment: CDR1 MRHNA and CDR2 SNTAGT. The CDR3 bases are TGTGCCAGCAGCGAACAGGGAGCAGAGGACAATGAGCAGTTCTTC. It translates to CASSEQGAEDNEQFF.

This chain links TRBV5-6 with TRBJ2-7; D remains ambiguous. Per the germline V gene, CDR1 is SGHDT and CDR2 is YYEEEE. V was cut by 1 base and J by 7 bases, with 6 bases left in between. This CDR3 has 11 residues. The CDR3 DNA reads TGTGCCAGCAGCTTGAATGGGGAGCAGTACTTC. It encodes CASSLNGEQYF.

The chain couples TRBV3-1 (or the pseudogene TRBV3-2) to TRBJ2-7; TRBD2 is a possible D gene (6 bases). The CDR3 is 13 residues long. V was shortened by 3 bases and J by 5 bases, with 11 bases between the two germline ends. CDR1 and CDR2 (germline): LGHDT, YNNKEL (reference sequence). CDR3 sequence (DNA): TGTGCCAGCAGCCACCTAGCGTTACACGAGCAGTACTTC. As protein: CASSHLALHEQYF.

The chain carries TRBV25-1 and TRBJ1-2, with TRBD1 matching over 8 bases. Germline V gene data show CDR1 as MGHDK and CDR2 as SYGVNS. The CDR3 extends over 12 amino acids. The junction had 7 bases not matched to a gene; V was cut back by 6 bases and J by 10 bases. The CDR3 DNA reads as TGTGCCAGCAGCCTCGCAGGGGGCCTCTACACCTTC. It specifies CASSLAGGLYTF.

This chain uses TRBV11-2 with TRBJ1-1; D may be TRBD1 (5 bases). The CDR3 runs to 15 residues. CDR1 SGHAT and CDR2 FQNNGV come from the germline V gene. Trimming removed 2 bases from V and 4 bases from J, with 14 bases in between. The CDR3 loop reads CASSLFLGGSTEAFF. CDR3 DNA sequence: TGTGCCAGCAGCTTATTTCTCGGGGGGAGCACTGAAGCTTTCTTT.

V is TRBV19 and J is TRBJ1-4; D perhaps matches TRBD1 (5 bases). Per the germline V gene, CDR1 is LNHDA and CDR2 is SQIVND (reference sequence). Trimming pared 7 bases from V and 8 bases from J, leaving 14 bases between. The CDR3 contains 13 residues. In DNA form, the CDR3 reads TGTGCCAGTACCCCCGGGGACGTAGAAAAACTGTTTTTT. As protein: CASTPGDVEKLFF.

The CDR3 loop reads CASGQGYEQYF. CDR3 nucleotide sequence: TGTGCCAGCGGACAGGGCTACGAGCAGTACTTC. The V gene is TRBV9, the J gene TRBJ2-7, with 8 bases lining up with TRBD1. Germline-derived CDR1 and CDR2 are SGDLS and YYNGEE. V trimming: 7 bases; J trimming: 3 bases; junction bases outside the gene matches: 0. The CDR3 runs to 11 residues.

This sequence joins TRBV5-1 and TRBJ2-1; D perhaps matches TRBD2 (5 bases). Per the germline V gene, CDR1 is SGHRS and CDR2 is YFSETQ. This CDR3 spans 17 amino acids. The germline V and J ends were trimmed by 3 bases and 4 bases, with 20 bases remaining between them. CDR3 region: CASSSTGIPGPYNEQFF. In DNA, the CDR3 is TGCGCCAGCAGCTCTACGGGAATTCCTGGCCCATACAATGAGCAGTTCTTC.